This T cell receptor beta chain is drawn from a study of cytomegalovirus exposure and HLA in healthy donors (dated by TCRdb to between 2016 and 2019). Study-wide context: In an earlier analysis of roughly 590 of the donors, around 300 Gb of sequence data and 117 million unique TCR beta sequences from about 180 million T cells were reported. Approximately 300 gigabases of sequencing data and some 85 million unique TCR sequences were included in an early release covering about 700 HLA-typed donors. The genetic ancestry cluster associated with self-reported Caucasian donors included about four fifths of the roughly 390 genotyped donors. The study aimed to test whether cataloging public T cell receptors could reveal signatures of past pathogen exposure. Using immunosequencing, the study profiled T cell repertoires from around 680 subjects and related those repertoires to cytomegalovirus serostatus. Besides the first cohort of hundreds of subjects, a separate validation cohort made up of around 120 different subjects was used. To predict cytomegalovirus infection status, the study combined high-throughput TCR immunosequencing, statistical association of individual TCRs with disease status, and machine learning. A later analysis re-examined previously published TCR beta repertoires from 610 or so donors and added high-resolution HLA genotyping to investigate patterns of TCR occurrence. The later analysis used no new phenotypic data to find candidate immune exposures, relying instead on TCR beta sequences and their occurrence across donors. An earlier analysis of 500 to 650 of the donors applied high-throughput TCR beta sequencing to assess whether each TCR beta V gene segment acted as functional or pseudogenic. Donor age, sex, ethnicity and CMV serostatus were collected together with the repertoire data. Genome-wide SNP genotypes for about 55% of the roughly 670 donors were used in a later genetic analysis, which treated that subset as a discovery cohort. All discovery cohort repertoires had been generated using a single sequencing platform. Class I and class II HLA loci were covered by the typing at four-digit resolution. The number of donors typed differed by locus, with 629-630 for A, B, C, DRB1 and DQB1, 522 for DQA1, 606 for DPA1, and some 450 for DPB1. Roughly 5 DR-DQ haplotypes were handled as single units for association and clustering, since linkage in the cohort was strong. On average, around 240,000 unique TCR beta nucleotide sequences were sequenced per donor among a few hundred genotyped donors of the cohort, with roughly 18% of those sequences being non-productive. What the study reported, not specific to this receptor: It was suggested by the authors that the approach could potentially be generalized to other disease states and immunological phenotypes. A further reported finding was that TCR beta sequences accurately predicted the HLA-A and HLA-B alleles for most subjects in the first cohort. V-gene and J-gene trimming of TCR beta chains was associated with a missense DCLRE1C variant in a later genetic analysis, and the association was replicated in an independent cohort. A later analysis associated about 17,000 TCR beta sequences with specific HLA alleles at a false discovery rate of 0.05. HLA typing was unavailable for some donors at each locus, so association tests used only the typed subset. According to a later analysis, TCR association rates differed among HLA loci, with DRB1 alleles showing the most associated TCRs and HLA-C alleles showing the fewest. Most TCR sequences were seen in very few donors, while some public TCRs were found in many individuals. The sequencing pipeline was judged likely to have produced a cluster of highly shared sequence variants as a technical artifact. A few of the identified cytomegalovirus-associated TCR beta chains were confirmed in vitro to be specific for cytomegalovirus antigens. The earlier analysis of fewer than 750 of the donors excluded around 17 rarely observed V segments, including chromosome 9 orphons, because counts were too low. According to a later genetic analysis, donors in an Asian-associated ancestry cluster had fewer N-insertions in productive TCRs than the roughly 700-donor mean. In an earlier analysis of about 540 of the donors, most TCR beta V segments were observed in productive rearrangements about 87% or about 30% of the time, broadly matching IMGT annotations. Immune exposure information for the cohort was limited to CMV serostatus. Presence/absence analyses assumed roughly uniform sequencing depth across donors, an assumption that may not hold. A later analysis reported that several top co-occurrence clusters appeared linked to parvovirus B19, influenza, CMV and Epstein-Barr virus. The classifier was reported to diagnose cytomegalovirus status with high specificity and sensitivity in both the original and validation cohorts. In a later analysis, most CMV-associated TCR beta chains were found to appear HLA-restricted, with HLA associations seemingly driven largely by CMV exposure. Linkage disequilibrium might explain the correlated functional status among segregating V segments, but an unknown experimental factor could not be ruled out. Only TCR beta chains were sequenced in this cohort, and the absence of alpha or paired-chain data limited detectable features. The study gave a list of some 150 TCR beta chains associated with cytomegalovirus. Strong co-occurrence of HLA alleles, especially DR and DQ, made assigning TCR associations to individual alleles difficult. Compared with equally common non-associated chains, HLA-associated TCR beta chains in a later analysis were more clonally expanded and had lower generation probabilities. The 87-base-pair reads could not distinguish some IMGT-functional V segments, including TRBV6-2 and TRBV6-3, so those segments were excluded.

Regarding this clone: Its antigen target is currently unknown. Base qualities are missing; no much larger clone stands one base away.

The CDR3 spans 18 residues, from the cysteine through the phenylalanine. Only CDR3 DNA is held: 54 bases, read in frame from base 1. Sequences SEHNR (CDR1) and FQNEAQ (CDR2) are obtained from the germline V gene (reference sequence). V is pruned by 4 bases and J by 7 bases, leaving 16 bases of the junction without a gene match. The method behind the library was the immunoSEQ multiplex PCR assay. A mixture of 60 forward primers for TCR Vbeta segments and 13 reverse primers for TCR Jbeta segments was used in the multiplex PCR. A multiplex PCR assay on genomic DNA amplified the CDR3 region of rearranged TCR beta genes. The Illumina HiSeq System was used to sequence the amplified TCR beta libraries as 87-base-pair reads. As for how the authors treated the data: Across the 500 to 700 repertoires, a later analysis counted 80 million or so unique TCR beta chains, roughly 11 million of which were shared by at least two donors. Raw reads were error-corrected and collapsed into unique sequences with a nearest-neighbor algorithm that merged closely related sequences to remove PCR and sequencing errors. CDR3 sequences were aligned to IMGT reference sequences to assign V, D and J gene segments. Each retained sequence needed at least a six-nucleotide match to both a V gene segment and a J gene segment. Rearrangements were called productive when the CDR3 lacked stop codons and stayed in frame with V and J; all others were non-productive. CDR3 was defined by IMGT convention, running from the second conserved V-encoded cysteine to the conserved J-encoded phenylalanine. The earlier analysis of some 580 of the donors excluded any sequence lacking an unambiguous match to a single V gene segment. In an earlier analysis of 500 to 750 of the donors, V segments were called functional above 56.7% productive rearrangements and were called segregating when the between-donor standard deviation exceeded 5%. A statistical classification framework was developed to diagnose cytomegalovirus status using the catalog of TCR beta chain sequences. In a later analysis, V and J genes were assigned by comparing TCR nucleotide sequences against IMGT/GENE-DB human TR gene sequences. In a later analysis, CDR3 sequences and most-parsimonious VDJ recombination scenarios were assigned using the TCRdist pipeline. In a later analysis, each TCR beta chain was defined by its CDR3 amino acid sequence together with its V-gene family, and reads without a unique V-gene family were excluded. To address suspected cross-contamination and a sequencing artifact, a later analysis removed a few hundred highly shared, low-generation-probability nucleotide sequences. In a later analysis, a clonal expansion index for each public chain was calculated from normalized within-repertoire ranks of inferred template counts. Generation probabilities in a later analysis came from a VDJ recombination model fitted to out-of-frame rearrangements, and those results were checked against IGoR. Hypergeometric tests were used in a later analysis to score TCR-TCR, TCR-HLA and TCR-CMV co-occurrence, with a repertoire-size bias correction applied to the TCR pairs. In a later analysis, false discovery rates were estimated by permuting HLA or CMV assignments 20 times. In a later analysis, co-occurring TCRs were grouped with DBSCAN, and TCRdist sequence similarity was added when clustering was performed within HLA-allele-positive subsets. Repertoires with fewer than 30,000 or more than 120,000 public chains were left out of co-occurrence clustering, as were several repertoires with anomalous nucleotide sharing. Here the immuneACCESS table is served through TCRdb, limited to in-frame sequences with V and J called. Missing clones are a known gap in these copies; in checked studies unresolved V genes cover under half, and the rest lacks a known reason. That table supplies the V and J calls and clone size; D and trimming were determined from the DNA. In this sample the table shows 200,000 to 300,000 clones, more than 75% of which occur a single time. The top ten constitute 5% to 6.5% of the sample.

The cohort consisted of 600 or so healthy bone marrow donors. At the time of sampling, all cohort members were nominally healthy, though unrecorded immune exposures were likely present. The donor tested CMV seropositive and was one of the 289 seropositive cohort members. Each donor provided a peripheral blood sample, and peripheral blood mononuclear cells were used for TCR beta sequencing. The Qiagen DNeasy Blood Extraction Kit was used to extract genomic DNA from the blood cell samples. The clonotype comes from a woman aged 40 to 50 in good health and CMV-seropositive. The sequenced sample was PBMCs. The chain couples TRBV7-9 to TRBJ1-6, and 7 bases in between align with TRBD1. The DNA sequence is as follows: TGTGCCAGCAGCTCCAGTTACCGGTCTCGACAGGGAAATTCACCCCTCCACTTT. This translates into CASSSSYRSRQGNSPLHF.